This note documents a single T cell receptor (beta chain) sequence. A second 7 to 11 cycle PCR used barcoded and J-beta primers. TCRdb reprocessed the 5' RACE reads with MiXCR, giving one entry per CDR3 protein. The sample consists of approximately 780,000 distinct CDR3 sequences, roughly 25% of them appearing once. The sample is drawn from a study of blood T cells in healthy people across ages. Isolation yielded PBMCs, at least 6.5 million per sample, in every case. From germline, CDR1 is SGHKS and CDR2 YYEKEE (reference sequence). Trimming removed 2 bases at V and 2 bases at J, with 8 bases between. The CDR3 totals 13 residues. These same data were also listed under a study on T cells of mothers and their children. That investigation notes: Detection yielded no persistent microchimeric T cell clones.

The source is a boy aged 5-17 years in good health. The V gene is TRBV5-5, the J gene TRBJ2-7; D is uncertain. The material sequenced was blood. The CDR3 coding sequence is TGTGCCAGCAGCTTCCCTAGGCCCTACGAGCAGTACTTC. It encodes CASSFPRPYEQYF.